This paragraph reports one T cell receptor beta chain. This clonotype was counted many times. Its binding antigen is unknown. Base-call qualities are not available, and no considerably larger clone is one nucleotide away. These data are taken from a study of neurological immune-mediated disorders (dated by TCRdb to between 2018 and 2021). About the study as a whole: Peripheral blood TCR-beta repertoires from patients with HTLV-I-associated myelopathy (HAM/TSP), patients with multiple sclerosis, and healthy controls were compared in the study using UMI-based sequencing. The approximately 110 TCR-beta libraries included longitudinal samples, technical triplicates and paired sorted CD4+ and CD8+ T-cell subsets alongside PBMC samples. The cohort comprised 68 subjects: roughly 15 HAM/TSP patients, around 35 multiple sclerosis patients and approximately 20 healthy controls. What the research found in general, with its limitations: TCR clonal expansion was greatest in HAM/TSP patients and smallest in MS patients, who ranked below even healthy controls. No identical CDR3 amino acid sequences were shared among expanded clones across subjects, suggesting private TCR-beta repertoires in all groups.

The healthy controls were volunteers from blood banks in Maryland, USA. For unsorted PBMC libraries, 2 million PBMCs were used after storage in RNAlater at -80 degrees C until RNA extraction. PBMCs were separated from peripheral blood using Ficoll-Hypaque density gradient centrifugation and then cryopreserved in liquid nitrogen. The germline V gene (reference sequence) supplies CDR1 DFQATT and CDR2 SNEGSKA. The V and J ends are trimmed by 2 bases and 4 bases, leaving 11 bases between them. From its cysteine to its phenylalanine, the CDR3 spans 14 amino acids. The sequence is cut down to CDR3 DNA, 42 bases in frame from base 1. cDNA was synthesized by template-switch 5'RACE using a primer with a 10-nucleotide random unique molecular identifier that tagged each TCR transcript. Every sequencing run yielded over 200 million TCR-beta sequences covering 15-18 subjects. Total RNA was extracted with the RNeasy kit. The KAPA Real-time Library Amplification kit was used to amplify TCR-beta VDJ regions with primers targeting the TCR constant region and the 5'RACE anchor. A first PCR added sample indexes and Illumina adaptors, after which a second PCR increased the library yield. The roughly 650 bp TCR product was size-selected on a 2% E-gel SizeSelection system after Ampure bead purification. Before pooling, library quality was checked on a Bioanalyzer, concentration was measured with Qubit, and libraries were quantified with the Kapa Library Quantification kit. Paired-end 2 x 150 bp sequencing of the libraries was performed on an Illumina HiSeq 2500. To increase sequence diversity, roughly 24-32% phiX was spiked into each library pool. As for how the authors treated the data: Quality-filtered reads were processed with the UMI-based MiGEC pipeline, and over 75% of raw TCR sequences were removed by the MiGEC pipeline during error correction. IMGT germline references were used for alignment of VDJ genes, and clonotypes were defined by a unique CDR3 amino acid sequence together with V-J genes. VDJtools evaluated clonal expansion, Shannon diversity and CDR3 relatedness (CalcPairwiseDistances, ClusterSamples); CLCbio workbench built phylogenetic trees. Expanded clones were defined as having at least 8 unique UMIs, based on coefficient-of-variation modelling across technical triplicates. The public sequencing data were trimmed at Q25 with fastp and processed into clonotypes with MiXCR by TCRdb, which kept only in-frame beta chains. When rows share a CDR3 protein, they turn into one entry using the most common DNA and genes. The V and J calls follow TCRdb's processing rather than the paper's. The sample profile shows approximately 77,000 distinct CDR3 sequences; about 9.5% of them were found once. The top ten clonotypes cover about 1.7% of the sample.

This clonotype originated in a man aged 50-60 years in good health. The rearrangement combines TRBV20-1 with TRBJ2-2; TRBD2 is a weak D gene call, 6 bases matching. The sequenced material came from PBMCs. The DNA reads TGCAGTGCTAGATCGGGGGTGACCACCGGGGAGCTGTTTTTT. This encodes CSARSGVTTGELFF.